The rows below give T cell receptor beta chains drawn from one sample of a study of T-cell memory formation after mild COVID-19. TCRdb reprocessed the 5' RACE reads via MiXCR and lists one record per CDR3 protein. The sample holds hundreds of thousands of distinct CDR3 sequences, about 20% seen once. Sequencing input: PBMCs or a T cell subset sorted from them (not recorded which). These receptors were taken from an adult woman who had mild COVID-19 (a few samples of this study predate the infection). Cell type and time point are not known. The CDR3 runs from the conserved cysteine through the conserved F or W. Each record gives: D gene, CDR3 length, clone size, V gene, J gene, CDR3 protein, CDR3 DNA. A D gene is named only where the DNA matches it firmly. Rows give clone size only sometimes, using once, few, many, or a class for an expanded clone.

NA	14	NA	TRBV12-3/TRBV12-4	TRBJ1-6	CASSLGQWNSPLHF	TGTGCCAGCAGTCTGGGACAATGGAATTCACCCCTCCACTTT
NA	15	many	TRBV5-1	TRBJ1-1	CASSLVGFTNTEAFF	TGCGCCAGCAGCTTAGTTGGGTTCACTAACACTGAAGCTTTCTTT
TRBD1	15	NA	TRBV15	TRBJ1-3	CATSRDRGPGNTIYF	TGTGCCACCAGTCGGGACAGGGGGCCCGGAAACACCATATATTTT
NA	15	NA	TRBV29-1	TRBJ2-5	CSVPLSQGWGETQYF	TGCAGCGTCCCCCTCTCTCAGGGGTGGGGAGAGACCCAGTACTTC
TRBD2	15	NA	TRBV7-3	TRBJ2-7	CASSLSGRAIYEQYF	TGTGCCAGCAGCCTTAGCGGGAGGGCCATCTACGAGCAGTACTTC
TRBD1	15	NA	TRBV18	TRBJ2-2	CASSPSRGNPGELFF	TGTGCCAGCTCACCAAGCAGGGGGAATCCCGGGGAGCTGTTTTTT
TRBD2	15	few	TRBV5-1	TRBJ2-3	CASSLAGGPGDTQYF	TGCGCCAGCAGCTTAGCGGGGGGGCCGGGAGATACGCAGTATTTT
NA	15	many	TRBV12-3/TRBV12-4	TRBJ1-1	CASSLGIPRGTEAFF	TGTGCCAGCAGCTTAGGTATCCCCAGGGGCACTGAAGCTTTCTTT
NA	15	few	TRBV19	TRBJ2-7	CASSIESRHYYEQYF	TGTGCCAGTAGTATTGAGTCGCGTCACTACTACGAGCAGTACTTC
NA	14	few	TRBV10-3	TRBJ2-7	CAISESPGWYEQYF	TGTGCCATCAGTGAGTCTCCGGGTTGGTACGAGCAGTACTTC
TRBD1	15	NA	TRBV5-1	TRBJ2-7	CASSLGSTGGHEQYF	TGCGCCAGCAGCTTGGGAAGCACAGGGGGCCACGAGCAGTACTTC
NA	16	few	TRBV5-1	TRBJ1-6	CASSRLGEGRNSPLHF	TGCGCCAGCAGCCGCTTAGGGGAGGGTCGGAATTCACCCCTCCACTTT
NA	13	many	TRBV5-1	TRBJ1-1	CASSLEGNTEAFF	TGTGCCAGCAGCTTAGAAGGGAACACTGAAGCTTTCTTT
TRBD1	16	few	TRBV4-1	TRBJ2-5	CASSHPLGQGKGTQYF	TGCGCCAGCAGCCACCCTTTAGGACAGGGGAAAGGGACCCAGTACTTC
NA	14	NA	TRBV18	TRBJ2-1	CASSPRQRDNEQFF	TGTGCCAGCTCACCCCGACAGCGGGACAATGAGCAGTTCTTC
TRBD1	14	few	TRBV6-5	TRBJ2-5	CASSRGQGGETQYF	TGTGCCAGCAGTCGGGGACAGGGAGGGGAGACCCAGTACTTC
TRBD1	13	NA	TRBV6-5	TRBJ2-1	CASSKTGVNEQFF	TGTGCCAGCAGTAAGACAGGGGTCAATGAGCAGTTCTTC
TRBD2	15	few	TRBV6-5	TRBJ2-1	CASSLTSGIHNEQFF	TGTGCCAGCAGTTTGACTAGCGGGATCCACAATGAGCAGTTCTTC
TRBD1	15	NA	TRBV7-2	TRBJ1-6	CASSSPGRGHSPLHF	TGTGCCAGCAGCTCCCCGGGCAGGGGGCATTCACCCCTCCACTTT
NA	15	NA	TRBV7-2	TRBJ2-7	CASSSDRWGSYEQYF	TGTGCCAGCAGCTCCGACAGATGGGGCTCCTACGAGCAGTACTTC
NA	15	NA	TRBV7-6	TRBJ2-7	CASSLASDKSYEQYF	TGTGCCAGCAGCTTAGCGTCTGATAAATCCTACGAGCAGTACTTC
TRBD2	15	NA	TRBV5-4	TRBJ2-1	CASRAGTSGGVEQFF	TGTGCCAGCAGGGCCGGGACTAGCGGGGGAGTTGAGCAGTTCTTC
TRBD1	15	NA	TRBV24-1	TRBJ2-2	CATSDLGTGAGELFF	TGTGCCACCAGTGATTTGGGAACAGGGGCCGGGGAGCTGTTTTTT
NA	13	NA	TRBV6-1	TRBJ2-3	CASSVAGTDTQYF	TGTGCCAGCAGTGTAGCAGGGACAGATACGCAGTATTTT
TRBD2	15	NA	TRBV3-1	TRBJ2-7	CASSLGTSGRYEQYF	TGTGCCAGCAGCCTGGGGACTAGCGGGAGATATGAGCAGTACTTC
NA	15	NA	TRBV7-2	TRBJ1-6	CASSLAGVRNSPLHF	TGTGCCAGCAGCTTAGCCGGGGTCCGGAATTCACCCCTCCACTTT
NA	14	few	TRBV25-1	TRBJ1-5	CASSGGGARGPQHF	TGTGCCAGCAGTGGCGGGGGGGCCAGGGGGCCCCAGCATTTT
NA	13	NA	TRBV10-2	TRBJ1-1	CASSRSLNTEAFF	TGCGCCAGCAGTCGCAGCTTGAACACTGAAGCTTTCTTT
NA	14	NA	TRBV12-3/TRBV12-4	TRBJ2-7	CASSFGGNPYEQYF	TGTGCCAGCAGTTTTGGAGGGAACCCCTACGAGCAGTACTTC
NA	14	NA	TRBV5-1	TRBJ2-3	CASSLGGAVDTQYF	TGCGCCAGCAGCTTGGGTGGGGCGGTAGATACGCAGTATTTT
TRBD2	15	few	TRBV9	TRBJ2-7	CASSVEGSGPYEQYF	TGTGCCAGCAGCGTAGAGGGTAGCGGGCCCTACGAGCAGTACTTC